These 2 T cell receptor beta chains originate from one sample sequenced in a study of T cell clusters in autoimmune cytopenias (dated by TCRdb to the late 2010s). Sequenced on an Illumina MiSeq. Multiplex PCR with a touch-down protocol amplified TRB rearrangements, with the TRB-A and TRB-B primer pools combined in a single tube. TCRdb reprocessed the reads and assigns one entry to each CDR3 protein sequence, leaving out DNA. The table kept for this sample lists about 2,700 distinct CDR3 sequences. Roughly 40% of the sample comes from the top ten. Each sample's TRB amplification started from around 260 ng of peripheral blood genomic DNA, which corresponds to around 36,000 genome equivalents. The material sequenced was peripheral blood. The source is a human donor with an autoimmune cytopenia or autoimmune hepatitis (not recorded which).

This clonotype is medium-sized by frequency. This chain connects TRBV6-5 to TRBJ1-6. Per germline, CDR1 MNHEY and CDR2 SVGAGI. CDR3 length: 16 amino acids. CDR3: CASSAWVRSYNSPLHF.

According to its frequency, this clonotype is medium-sized. The chain combines TRBV6-1 with TRBJ2-2; TCRdb returns TRBD1, unconfirmable since there is no DNA. This CDR3 spans 15 amino acids. The germline V gene has CDR1 MNHNS and CDR2 SASEGT. The CDR3 reads CASSRRDRGAGELFF.